This T cell receptor beta chain originates from a study of T-cell memory formation after mild COVID-19. As for the study in general: Across donors, TCR clusters were largely donor specific. Overall study findings and caveats: Clones that shrank (day 15 to 85) were balanced CD4/CD8, whereas later expanders leaned CD4+.

A remark on this clonotype: Antigen specificity is unknown.

This CDR3 spans 12 amino acids. V was shortened by 2 bases and J by 5 bases, with 6 bases between the two germline ends. TCRdb ran MiXCR on the 5' RACE reads and lists one entry per CDR3 protein. The profile shows approximately 300,000 distinct CDR3 sequences, about 16% of them singletons. The chain carries TRBV12-3 or TRBV12-4 and TRBJ1-2; D gene uncertain. The sample was PBMCs or a T cell subset sorted from them (not recorded which). This clonotype was sampled from a man aged 18-30 years who had mild COVID-19 (a few samples of this study predate the infection). Cell type and time point are not known. The CDR3 reads CASSLPRYGYTF. CDR3 bases: TGTGCCAGCAGTTTACCTAGATATGGCTACACCTTC.